The 30 T cell receptor beta chains below were found in one sample sequenced in a study of blood T cell repertoires in COVID-19. Some clones are missing from TCRdb's copy, which holds only in-frame ones; the method was immunoSEQ multiplex PCR. This table has tens of thousands of clones, 88% appearing once. The sequenced sample was peripheral blood. The receptors were sampled from a woman aged 55-70 years with COVID-19, enrolled during active disease.

The chain links TRBV11-2 to TRBJ1-1; TRBD1 might be the D (6 bases). Trimming took off 2 bases at V and 4 bases at J, with 11 bases between the two ends. The V gene's germline CDR1 is SGHAT and CDR2 FQNNGV. CDR3 size: 14 residues. The CDR3 protein is CASSLNGGFTEAFF. CDR3 coding DNA: TGTGCCAGCAGCTTAAATGGGGGCTTCACTGAAGCTTTCTTT.

This chain connects TRBV29-1 to TRBJ2-1; 7 bases map to TRBD1. In germline, CDR1 is SQVTM, CDR2 ANQGSEA. V trimming: 5 bases; J trimming: 4 bases; junction bases outside the gene matches: 5. CDR3 length: 13 residues. CDR3 sequence reads: CSVKRQGYNEQFF. CDR3 coding DNA: TGCAGCGTTAAAAGACAGGGTTACAATGAGCAGTTCTTC.

The V call is TRBV29-1, the J call TRBJ2-3, with D tentatively TRBD1 (6 bases). Germline CDR1 reads SQVTM; CDR2 reads ANQGSEA. V lost 7 bases and J lost 6, with 20 bases in between. The CDR3 totals 14 residues. The CDR3 DNA is TGCAGCGCCCTGGGGCAGGGGCTTGGGGATACGCAGTATTTT. Translated: CSALGQGLGDTQYF.

V gene TRBV3-1 (or the pseudogene TRBV3-2) combines with J gene TRBJ2-3, with D possibly being TRBD1 (5 bases). Germline CDR1 is LGHDT and CDR2 is YNNKEL (reference sequence). There are 14 residues in the CDR3. The V and J ends lost 2 bases and 6 bases respectively, with 12 bases between them. This CDR3 reads CASSQRGSVDTQYF. DNA for the CDR3: TGTGCCAGCAGCCAAAGGGGAAGCGTCGATACGCAGTATTTT.

The V and J genes are TRBV27 and TRBJ2-1; D is possibly TRBD2 (6 bases). CDR1 and CDR2 (germline): MNHEY, SMNVEV (reference sequence). CDR3 length: 15 amino acids. V lost 6 bases, J lost 0 bases, and 12 bases lay in between. The CDR3 spells CASSPQAGSYNEQFF. The CDR3 coding sequence is TGTGCCAGCAGCCCCCAAGCGGGCTCCTACAATGAGCAGTTCTTC.

This clone turned up a few times. The chain joins TRBV16 to TRBJ1-4; possibly TRBD1 for D (6 bases). The germline V gene encodes CDR1 KGHSY and CDR2 FQNENV. Trimming took off 8 bases at V and 4 bases at J, with 14 bases between the two ends. The CDR3 spans 14 residues. In DNA form, the CDR3 reads TGTGCCAGCTGCGAATGGGGGCGTAATGAAAAACTGTTTTTT. Translated, it gives CASCEWGRNEKLFF.

The V gene is TRBV28, the J gene TRBJ2-7, with 7 positions matching TRBD2. The J segment lost 3 bases and the V segment lost 6 bases, leaving 8 bases of the junction unmatched. The CDR3 has 14 residues. Germline V gives CDR1 MDHEN, CDR2 SYDVKM. The CDR3 DNA is TGTGCCAGCAGCCCCAGCGGGACTGACTACGAGCAGTACTTC. It codes for CASSPSGTDYEQYF.

The chain is built from TRBV5-1 and TRBJ2-3; D may be TRBD2 (5 bases). The CDR3 has 12 amino acids. CDR1 is SGHRS and CDR2 is YFSETQ in the germline V gene. Trimming removed 5 bases from V and 5 bases from J, with 9 bases in between. Written as DNA, the CDR3 is TGCGCCAGCAGTACCGGGATAGATACGCAGTATTTT. It specifies CASSTGIDTQYF.

The chain couples TRBV9 to TRBJ1-1; 7 bases are shared with TRBD1. The CDR3 is 13 residues long. J was trimmed by 6 bases and V by 0 bases; bases with no gene match: 2. Germline V CDR1 and CDR2: SGDLS, YYNGEE. The CDR3 here is CASSVGQGPEAFF. In DNA, the CDR3 is TGTGCCAGCAGCGTAGGACAGGGACCTGAAGCTTTCTTT.

CDR3 nucleotides: TGTGCCAGCAGTTACGGGCAGCGGGGTGAAAAACTGTTTTTT. Its protein product is CASSYGQRGEKLFF. This chain uses TRBV6-2 or TRBV6-3 with TRBJ1-4; D ambiguous. V lost 2 bases to trimming and J lost 7 bases, with 11 bases between them. Germline loops: CDR1 MNHEY, CDR2 SVGEGT. The CDR3 is 14 residues long.

This rearrangement joins TRBV5-4 to TRBJ1-1, with D perhaps matching TRBD1 (6 bases). The CDR3 length is 14 residues. Germline V gene data show CDR1 as SGHNT and CDR2 as YYREEE (reference sequence). Trimming took off 4 bases at V and 7 bases at J, with 17 bases between the two ends. The CDR3 loop reads CASSQAGAQSEAFF. DNA for the CDR3: TGTGCCAGCAGCCAGGCGGGGGCGCAAAGTGAAGCTTTCTTT.

This clone was recorded only once. The chain links TRBV11-2 to TRBJ2-1; possible D gene TRBD1, 6 bases. This CDR3 region has 17 residues. V shed 6 bases and J shed 5 bases, with 23 bases lying between them. Germline-derived CDR1 and CDR2 are SGHAT and FQNNGV. CDR3 nucleotides: TGTGCCAGCAGTTCATACCAGGGGCCCCCAGAAAACAATGAGCAGTTCTTC. Residues: CASSSYQGPPENNEQFF.

This chain connects TRBV4-3 to TRBJ2-1; 13 nucleotides align to TRBD2. Per the germline V gene, CDR1 is LGHNA and CDR2 is YSLEER. V shed 2 bases, J shed 7 bases, and the junction held 8 bases outside the gene matches. The CDR3 spans 17 residues. The DNA of the CDR3 is TGCGCCAGCAGCCAAAAAGAACTAGCGGGAGGGGTGAATGAGCAGTTCTTC. It encodes CASSQKELAGGVNEQFF.

The chain joins TRBV28 to TRBJ2-3; 7 bases line up with TRBD2. V shed 3 bases and J 3 bases; nucleotides not matched to a gene: 0. The CDR3 is made up of 13 amino acids. The germline gives CDR1 MDHEN, CDR2 SYDVKM. CDR3 bases: TGTGCCAGCAGTTTGGGAGGGACAGATACGCAGTATTTT. Translated: CASSLGGTDTQYF.

V gene TRBV27 combines with J gene TRBJ2-5; D perhaps matches TRBD2 (6 bases). This CDR3 has 15 amino acids. Deletions cut 4 bases from V and 4 bases from J, with 16 bases between. Germline assignment: CDR1 MNHEY and CDR2 SMNVEV (reference sequence). CDR3 protein: CASSSSRGIRETQYF. CDR3 bases: TGTGCCAGCAGTTCCTCGCGGGGAATAAGAGAGACCCAGTACTTC.

The rearrangement uses TRBV2 and TRBJ2-2; tentatively, D is TRBD1 (5 bases). This CDR3 spans 15 amino acids. The V gene's germline CDR1 is SNHLY and CDR2 FYNNEI. V was cut by 4 bases and J by 4 bases, with 13 bases left in between. The CDR3 DNA is TGTGCCAGCAGTGCCAGGGATTATGGCACCGGGGAGCTGTTTTTT. Translation gives CASSARDYGTGELFF.

The chain is built from TRBV19 and TRBJ2-5; 9 bases fit TRBD2. V lost 7 bases and J lost 2; bases outside the gene matches: 8. The CDR3 has 15 amino acids. The germline gives CDR1 LNHDA, CDR2 SQIVND (reference sequence). CDR3 DNA sequence: TGTGCCAGTACCCTCCCTAGCGGGGTACAAGAGACCCAGTACTTC. Translated: CASTLPSGVQETQYF.

The chain links TRBV9 to TRBJ2-7, with 9 positions matching TRBD1. The CDR3 is 14 amino acids. Germline lookup yields CDR1 SGDLS and CDR2 YYNGEE. The junction had 7 bases not matched to a gene; V was cut back by 4 bases and J by 5 bases. The CDR3 is CASSSDRGGDEQYF. The CDR3, as DNA: TGTGCCAGCAGCTCCGACAGGGGGGGAGACGAGCAGTACTTC.

V gene TRBV27 combines with J gene TRBJ2-7; 7 positions agree with TRBD1. This CDR3 is 14 amino acids long. V lost 3 bases to trimming and J lost 3 bases; unmatched junction nucleotides: 5. CDR1 is MNHEY, CDR2 SMNVEV, per germline (reference sequence). In DNA form, the CDR3 reads TGTGCCAGCAGTTTTTTGGGACAGCACTACGAGCAGTACTTC. Protein sequence: CASSFLGQHYEQYF.

The rearrangement uses TRBV14 and TRBJ2-2, with D perhaps TRBD2 (5 bases). The CDR3 contains 13 residues. Trimming cost V 2 bases and J 13 bases, with 14 bases left between them. Germline V gives CDR1 SGHDN, CDR2 FVKESK. The DNA of the CDR3 is TGTGCCAGCAGCCAAAGAGGGCTAGGCGGGCTGTTTTTT. The encoded protein is CASSQRGLGGLFF.

This sequence joins TRBV9 and TRBJ1-6; 7 nucleotides align to TRBD1. V trimming: 1 base; J trimming: 0 bases; junction bases outside the gene matches: 4. The CDR3 contains 17 residues. Per germline, CDR1 SGDLS and CDR2 YYNGEE. As DNA, the CDR3 is TGTGCCAGCAGCGTAACGGGACAGAGCTCCTATAATTCACCCCTCCACTTT. Translation gives CASSVTGQSSYNSPLHF.

This rearrangement joins TRBV19 to TRBJ1-2; D uncertain. Trimming took off 1 base at V and 5 bases at J, with 11 bases between the two ends. In germline, CDR1 is LNHDA, CDR2 SQIVND (reference sequence). This CDR3 region has 14 residues. In DNA form, the CDR3 reads TGTGCCAGTAGTATAGGAGGCGGAGGATATGGCTACACCTTC. It is translated as CASSIGGGGYGYTF.

The chain carries TRBV5-1 and TRBJ1-2; 7 bases map to TRBD1. This CDR3 contains 13 residues. Losses at the gene ends were 4 bases for V and 4 bases for J; bases not matched to a gene: 4. The germline V gene encodes CDR1 SGHRS and CDR2 YFSETQ. The CDR3 here is CASSQGQTYGYTF. The CDR3 DNA sequence: TGCGCCAGCAGCCAGGGACAGACCTATGGCTACACCTTC. Full variable domain (remainder filled in from reference TRBV5-1 and TRBJ1-2): KAGVTQTPRYLIKTRGQQVTLSCSPISGHRSVSWYQQTPGQGLQFLFEYFSETQRNKGNFPGRFSGRQFSNSRSEMNVSTLELGDSALYLCASSQGQTYGYTFGSGTRLTVV.

The chain has TRBV7-9 and TRBJ2-7; tentatively, D is TRBD1 (6 bases). V was shortened by 5 bases and J by 0 bases, with 17 bases between the two germline ends. Germline V gives CDR1 SEHNR, CDR2 FQNEAQ (reference sequence). This CDR3 contains 16 residues. The CDR3, as DNA: TGTGCCAGCAGCCCACCCGGACAGCTAAGCTCCTACGAGCAGTACTTC. Translation: CASSPPGQLSSYEQYF. The whole variable domain, filled in from reference TRBV7-9 and TRBJ2-7, reads DTGVSQNPRHKITKRGQNVTFRCDPISEHNRLYWYRQTLGQGPEFLTYFQNEAQLEKSRLLSDRFSAERPKGSFSTLEIQRTEQGDSAMYLCASSPPGQLSSYEQYFGPGTRLTVT.

The count of this clone is one. This chain connects TRBV5-8 to TRBJ2-1; 7 bases fit TRBD2. Germline CDR1 SGHTS, CDR2 YDEGEE. With 0 bases clipped from V and 9 bases from J, the junction kept 6 bases outside the gene matches. The CDR3 is 14 amino acids. The CDR3 DNA is TGTGCCAGCAGCTTGGCCGGGAGGTTTAGTGAGCAGTTCTTC. This codes for CASSLAGRFSEQFF.

The chain is built from TRBV30 and TRBJ2-3; TRBD2 might be the D (6 bases). Between the trimmed V and J ends, which lost 3 bases and 2 bases, there was a span of 15 bases. The length of the CDR3 is 15 residues. Germline V CDR1 and CDR2: GTSNPN, SVGIG (reference sequence). The CDR3: CAWSRVAEFTDTQYF. CDR3 DNA sequence: TGTGCCTGGAGCCGGGTAGCGGAATTCACAGATACGCAGTATTTT.

CDR3 in DNA: TGTGCCAGCAGCTTATACGGGGGGGATACGCAGTATTTT. Its translation: CASSLYGGDTQYF. The chain recombines TRBV5-4 with TRBJ2-3, with 7 bases that match TRBD2. This CDR3 contains 13 residues. Germline assignment: CDR1 SGHNT and CDR2 YYREEE (reference sequence). V lost 2 bases, J lost 6 bases, and 3 bases stayed unmatched.

On this clone: This sample includes further DNA sequences coding for the same CDR3. The chain employs TRBV5-4 and TRBJ1-5; 9 bases are shared with TRBD1. This CDR3 has 17 amino acids. The V gene end was trimmed by 0 bases and the J gene end by 4 bases; junction bases not matched to a gene: 8. Germline CDR1 is SGHNT and CDR2 is YYREEE (reference sequence). The CDR3 sequence: CASSLGTGGGGNQPQHF. CDR3 bases: TGTGCCAGCAGCTTGGGTACAGGGGGCGGAGGTAATCAGCCCCAGCATTTT.

CDR3 sequence: CASSGEGRWDKNEQFF. In DNA form, the CDR3 reads TGTGCCAGCAGTGGGGAGGGGAGATGGGATAAAAATGAGCAGTTCTTC. The V call is TRBV2, the J call TRBJ2-1; 7 nucleotides align to TRBD2. CDR1 is SNHLY and CDR2 is FYNNEI in the germline V gene. Trimming took 4 bases from V and 7 from J; bases not matched to a gene: 13. The CDR3 is 16 amino acids.

The chain is built from TRBV5-1 and TRBJ1-5; TRBD1 is a possible D gene (6 bases). The V gene lost 4 bases and the J gene lost 3 bases, with 11 bases spanning the gap. Looked up from germline, CDR1 is SGHRS and CDR2 is YFSETQ. The CDR3 loop spans 14 amino acids. CDR3: CASSPGTNNQPQHF. CDR3 DNA: TGCGCCAGCAGCCCAGGGACAAACAATCAGCCCCAGCATTTT.